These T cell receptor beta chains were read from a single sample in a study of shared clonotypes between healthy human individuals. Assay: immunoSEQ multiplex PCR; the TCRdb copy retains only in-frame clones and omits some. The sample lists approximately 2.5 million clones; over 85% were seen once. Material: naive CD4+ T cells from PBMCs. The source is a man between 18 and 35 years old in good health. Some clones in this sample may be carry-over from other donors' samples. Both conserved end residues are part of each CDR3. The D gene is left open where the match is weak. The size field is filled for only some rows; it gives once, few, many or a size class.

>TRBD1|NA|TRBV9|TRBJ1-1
TGTGCCAGCAGCGTATTTACAGGGGGTCGCACTGAAGCTTTCTTT
CASSVFTGGRTEAFF
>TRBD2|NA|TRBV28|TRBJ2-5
TGTGCCAGCAGTTCCCCGGATCCGATGAGCGGGAACCAAGAGACCCAGTACTTC
CASSSPDPMSGNQETQYF
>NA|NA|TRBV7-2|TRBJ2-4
TGTGCCAGCAGCCCAGGCCTAGCCAAAAACATTCAGTACTTC
CASSPGLAKNIQYF
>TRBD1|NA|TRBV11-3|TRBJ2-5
TGTGCCAGCAGCCCGGGACAGCATGGAGAGACCCAGTACTTC
CASSPGQHGETQYF
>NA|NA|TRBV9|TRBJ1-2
TGTGCCAGCAGCCCACCCGGGACAAAGAACTATGGCTACACCTTC
CASSPPGTKNYGYTF
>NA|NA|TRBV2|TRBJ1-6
TGTGCCAGCAGTGGACAGGCTAGCTCCTATAATTCACCCCTCCACTTT
CASSGQASSYNSPLHF
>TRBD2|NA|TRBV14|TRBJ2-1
TGTGCCAGCAAGGGACTAGCGGCTACCAATGAGCAGTTCTTC
CASKGLAATNEQFF
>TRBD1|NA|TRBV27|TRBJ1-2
TGTGCCAGCAGTACCAGGACAGGGATACTCGATAACTATGGCTACACCTTC
CASSTRTGILDNYGYTF
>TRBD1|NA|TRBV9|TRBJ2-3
TGTGCCAGCAGTCCGGGGACAGGTGCCCCCATCCATTACTCAGATACGCAGTATTTT
CASSPGTGAPIHYSDTQYF
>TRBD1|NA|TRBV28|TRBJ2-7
TGTGCCAGCAGTTTGGGTCCAGGGACAGGCTTCTACGAGCAGTACTTC
CASSLGPGTGFYEQYF
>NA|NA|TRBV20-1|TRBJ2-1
TGCAGTGCTAGGATAAGGGATGAGCAGTTCTTC
CSARIRDEQFF
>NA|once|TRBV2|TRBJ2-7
TGTGCCAGCACCCCTTCCGAGCAGTACTTC
CASTPSEQYF
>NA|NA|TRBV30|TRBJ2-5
TGTGCCTGGAGTGTACTTAAGGGCAACCTAGAGACCCAGTACTTC
CAWSVLKGNLETQYF
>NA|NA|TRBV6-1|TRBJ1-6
TGTGCCAGCAGTGAAGCGCGCGGGAGGAATTCACCCCTCCACTTT
CASSEARGRNSPLHF
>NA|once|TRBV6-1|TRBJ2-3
TGTGCCAGCAGTGAAGCGCGGAGGATCACAGATACGCAGTATTTT
CASSEARRITDTQYF
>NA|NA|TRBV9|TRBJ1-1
TGTGCCAGCAGCGTAGAGCCGGGGAACACTGAAGCTTTCTTT
CASSVEPGNTEAFF
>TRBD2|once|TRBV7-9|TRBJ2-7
TGTGCCAGCAGCTTAGGGACTAGCGGGACCCTCGGGGGCGAGCAGTACTTC
CASSLGTSGTLGGEQYF
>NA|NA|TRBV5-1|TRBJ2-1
TGCGCCAGCAGCTGGGACAACTACAATGAGCAGTTCTTC
CASSWDNYNEQFF
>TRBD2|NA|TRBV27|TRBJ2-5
TGTGCCAGCAGTTCGGGCCCGATCGGGAGGGAGACCCAGTACTTC
CASSSGPIGRETQYF
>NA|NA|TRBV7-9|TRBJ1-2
TGTGCCAGCAGCGCGCGGACTGATAACTATGGCTACACCTTC
CASSARTDNYGYTF
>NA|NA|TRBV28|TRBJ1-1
TGTGCCAGCAACAGAAGGACTGAAGCTTTCTTT
CASNRRTEAFF
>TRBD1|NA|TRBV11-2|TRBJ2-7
TGTGCCAGCAGCTTAGCGTTCCGAAATACAGGGGGTTACTACGAGCAGTACTTC
CASSLAFRNTGGYYEQYF
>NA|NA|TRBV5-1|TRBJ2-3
TGCGCCAGCAGCTTGGGCGCGGGGACAGATACGCAGTATTTT
CASSLGAGTDTQYF
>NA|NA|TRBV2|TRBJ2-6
TGTGCCAGTACTAACCGAGTCTCTGGGGCCAACGTCCTGACTTTC
CASTNRVSGANVLTF
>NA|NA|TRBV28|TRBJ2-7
TGTGCCAGCAGTTTGGGGGGGCAGAGATCCTACGAGCAGTACTTC
CASSLGGQRSYEQYF
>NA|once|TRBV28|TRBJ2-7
TGTGCCAGCAGCTCCTTTCCGACAGGCTACGAGCAGTACTTC
CASSSFPTGYEQYF
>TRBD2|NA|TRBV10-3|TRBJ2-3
TGTGCCATACAACTAGCGGGAGAAAGAAGTACGCAGTATTTT
CAIQLAGERSTQYF
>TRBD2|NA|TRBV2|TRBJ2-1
TGTGCCAGCAGTGGGACTAGCGTGTACAATGAGCAGTTCTTC
CASSGTSVYNEQFF
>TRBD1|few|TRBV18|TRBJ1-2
TGTGCCAGCTCACCCGGACAGGCAACATATGGCTACACCTTC
CASSPGQATYGYTF
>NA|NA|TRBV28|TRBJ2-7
TGTGCCAGCAGCCAATTCGGGGGTCCCTACGAGCAGTACTTC
CASSQFGGPYEQYF
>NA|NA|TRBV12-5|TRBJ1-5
TGTGCTAGTGGTTTGGGGAGGACAGAAAAAAATCAGCCCCAGCATTTT
CASGLGRTEKNQPQHF
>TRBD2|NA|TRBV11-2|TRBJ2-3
TGTGCCAGCAGCCCCCAAGGAGCGGGAGTAACAGATACGCAGTATTTT
CASSPQGAGVTDTQYF
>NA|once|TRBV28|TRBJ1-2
TGTGCCAGCAGTTTACCCCGCTATGGCTACACCTTC
CASSLPRYGYTF
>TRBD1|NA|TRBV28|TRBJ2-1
TGTGCCAGCAGCTACAGGGGGCGCGGCTCCTACAATGAGCAGTTCTTC
CASSYRGRGSYNEQFF
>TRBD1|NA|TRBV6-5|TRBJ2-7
TGTGCCAGCAGTTACGCCGGGACAGGGGATACCCTCGAGCAGTACTTC
CASSYAGTGDTLEQYF
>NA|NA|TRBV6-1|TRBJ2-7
TGTGCCAGCAGTGGGACCTTTTACGAGCAGTACTTC
CASSGTFYEQYF
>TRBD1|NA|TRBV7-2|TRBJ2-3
TGTGCCAGCAGCTTAGCAGGGGGCGCCGGGGATACGCAGTATTTT
CASSLAGGAGDTQYF